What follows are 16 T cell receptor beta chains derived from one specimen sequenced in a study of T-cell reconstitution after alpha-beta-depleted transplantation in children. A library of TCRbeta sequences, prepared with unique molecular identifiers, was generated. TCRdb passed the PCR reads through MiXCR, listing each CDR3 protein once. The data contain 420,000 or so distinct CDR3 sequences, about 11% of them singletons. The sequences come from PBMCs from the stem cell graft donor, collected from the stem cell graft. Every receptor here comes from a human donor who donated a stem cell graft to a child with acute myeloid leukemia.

CDR3 DNA: TGCAGTGCTTCAAAACATGGGGGAGAGACCCAGTACTTC. Translating it yields CSASKHGGETQYF. The rearrangement uses TRBV20-1 and TRBJ2-5; possibly TRBD1 or TRBD2 for D (5 bases each). The germline V gene encodes CDR1 DFQATT and CDR2 SNEGSKA (reference sequence). The CDR3 is 13 residues long. The ends were cut back, 5 bases at V and 4 bases at J, with 14 bases in the middle.

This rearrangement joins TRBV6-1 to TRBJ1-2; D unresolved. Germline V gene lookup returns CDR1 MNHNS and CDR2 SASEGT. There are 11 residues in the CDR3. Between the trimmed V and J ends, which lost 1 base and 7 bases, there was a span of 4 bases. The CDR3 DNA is TGTGCCAGCAGTGAAGGGCCTGGCTACACCTTC. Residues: CASSEGPGYTF.

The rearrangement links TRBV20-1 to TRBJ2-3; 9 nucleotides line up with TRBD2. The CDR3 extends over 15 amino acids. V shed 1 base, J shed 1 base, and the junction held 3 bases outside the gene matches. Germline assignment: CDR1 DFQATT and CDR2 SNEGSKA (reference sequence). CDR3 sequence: CSARGLAVGTDTQYF. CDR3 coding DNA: TGCAGTGCTAGAGGACTAGCGGTAGGCACAGATACGCAGTATTTT.

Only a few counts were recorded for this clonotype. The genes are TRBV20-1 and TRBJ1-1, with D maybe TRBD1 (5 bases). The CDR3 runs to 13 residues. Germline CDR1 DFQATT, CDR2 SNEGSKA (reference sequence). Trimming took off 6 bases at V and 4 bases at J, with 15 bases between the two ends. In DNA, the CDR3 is TGCAGTGCCGTTCCACAGGAGGGCACTGAAGCTTTCTTT. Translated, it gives CSAVPQEGTEAFF.

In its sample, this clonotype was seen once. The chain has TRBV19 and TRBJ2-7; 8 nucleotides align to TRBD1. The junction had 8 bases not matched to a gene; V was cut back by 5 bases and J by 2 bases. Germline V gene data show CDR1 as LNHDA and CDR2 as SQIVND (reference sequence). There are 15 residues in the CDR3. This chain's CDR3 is CASSSRDRGAYEQYF. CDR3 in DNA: TGTGCCAGTAGTTCCCGAGACAGGGGTGCCTACGAGCAGTACTTC.

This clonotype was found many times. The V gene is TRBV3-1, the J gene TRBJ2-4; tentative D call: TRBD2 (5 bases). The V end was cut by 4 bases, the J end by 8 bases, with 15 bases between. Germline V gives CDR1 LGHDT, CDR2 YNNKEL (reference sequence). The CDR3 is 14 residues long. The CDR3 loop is CASSPGEGMDIQYF. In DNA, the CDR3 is TGTGCCAGCAGCCCCGGTGAGGGAATGGACATTCAGTACTTC.

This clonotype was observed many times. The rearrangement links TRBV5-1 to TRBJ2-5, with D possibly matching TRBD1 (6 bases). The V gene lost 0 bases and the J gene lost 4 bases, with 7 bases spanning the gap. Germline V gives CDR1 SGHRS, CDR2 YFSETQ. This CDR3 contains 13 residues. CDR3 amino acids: CASSLDRVETQYF. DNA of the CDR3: TGCGCCAGCAGCTTGGACAGGGTAGAGACCCAGTACTTC. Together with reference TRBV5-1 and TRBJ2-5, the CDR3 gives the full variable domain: KAGVTQTPRYLIKTRGQQVTLSCSPISGHRSVSWYQQTPGQGLQFLFEYFSETQRNKGNFPGRFSGRQFSNSRSEMNVSTLELGDSALYLCASSLDRVETQYFGPGTRLLVL.

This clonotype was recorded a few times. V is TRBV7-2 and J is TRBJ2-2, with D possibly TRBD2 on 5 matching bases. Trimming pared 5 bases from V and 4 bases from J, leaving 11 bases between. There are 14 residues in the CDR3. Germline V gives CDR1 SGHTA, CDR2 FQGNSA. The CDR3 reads CASSRRSGTGELFF. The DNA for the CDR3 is TGTGCCAGCAGCCGGCGGAGCGGCACCGGGGAGCTGTTTTTT. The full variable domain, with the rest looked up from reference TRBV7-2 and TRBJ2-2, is GAGVSQSPSNKVTEKGKDVELRCDPISGHTALYWYRQSLGQGLEFLIYFQGNSAPDKSGLPSDRFSAERTGGSVSTLTIQRTQQEDSAVYLCASSRRSGTGELFFGEGSRLTVL.

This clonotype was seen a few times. DNA of the CDR3: TGTGCCAGCAGCGTAAAGGGGGGCGAAGATTCACCCCTCCACTTT. Translating it yields CASSVKGGEDSPLHF. The chain employs TRBV9 and TRBJ1-6; maybe TRBD1 (6 bases). V shed 1 base and J shed 8 bases, with 13 bases lying between them. Per the germline V gene, CDR1 is SGDLS and CDR2 is YYNGEE. This CDR3 comprises 15 residues.

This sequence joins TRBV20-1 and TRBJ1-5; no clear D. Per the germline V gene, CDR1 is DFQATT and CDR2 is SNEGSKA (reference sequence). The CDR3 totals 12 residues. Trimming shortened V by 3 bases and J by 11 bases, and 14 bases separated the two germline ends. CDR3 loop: CSASTVAEAQHF. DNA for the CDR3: TGCAGTGCTAGTACCGTCGCTGAGGCCCAGCATTTT.

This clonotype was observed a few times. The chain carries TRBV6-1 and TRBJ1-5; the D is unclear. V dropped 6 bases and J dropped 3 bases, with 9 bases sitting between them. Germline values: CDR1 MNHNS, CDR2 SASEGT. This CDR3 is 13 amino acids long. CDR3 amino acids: CASSRTYNQPQHF. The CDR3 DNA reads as TGTGCCAGCAGCCGAACCTACAATCAGCCCCAGCATTTT.

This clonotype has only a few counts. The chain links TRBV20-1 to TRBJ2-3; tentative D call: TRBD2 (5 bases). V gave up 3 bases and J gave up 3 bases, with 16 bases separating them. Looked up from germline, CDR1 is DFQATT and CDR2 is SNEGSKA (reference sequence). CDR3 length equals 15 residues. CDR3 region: CSASSSPSGTDTQYF. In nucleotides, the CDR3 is TGCAGTGCTAGTTCTAGCCCATCGGGAACAGATACGCAGTATTTT.

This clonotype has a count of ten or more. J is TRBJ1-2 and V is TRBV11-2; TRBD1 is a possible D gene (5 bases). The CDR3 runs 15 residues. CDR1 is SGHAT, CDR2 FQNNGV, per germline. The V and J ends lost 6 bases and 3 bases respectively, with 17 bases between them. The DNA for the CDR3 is TGTGCCAGCAGATATTCGGCGGTAGGGGACTATGGCTACACCTTC. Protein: CASRYSAVGDYGYTF.

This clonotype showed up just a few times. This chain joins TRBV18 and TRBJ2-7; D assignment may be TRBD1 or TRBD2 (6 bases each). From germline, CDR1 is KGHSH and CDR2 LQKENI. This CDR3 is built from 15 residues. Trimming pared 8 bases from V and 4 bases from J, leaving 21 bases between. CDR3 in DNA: TGTGCCAGCCGCAAGGAGGGGGGAGCGCCGTACGAGCAGTACTTC. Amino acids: CASRKEGGAPYEQYF.

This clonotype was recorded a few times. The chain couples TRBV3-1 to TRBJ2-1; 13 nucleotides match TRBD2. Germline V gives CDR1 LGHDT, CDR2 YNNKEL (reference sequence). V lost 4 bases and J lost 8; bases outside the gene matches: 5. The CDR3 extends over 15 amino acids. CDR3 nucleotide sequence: TGTGCCAGCAGCCCACTAGCGGGAGGGCCCGATGAGCAGTTCTTC. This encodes CASSPLAGGPDEQFF.

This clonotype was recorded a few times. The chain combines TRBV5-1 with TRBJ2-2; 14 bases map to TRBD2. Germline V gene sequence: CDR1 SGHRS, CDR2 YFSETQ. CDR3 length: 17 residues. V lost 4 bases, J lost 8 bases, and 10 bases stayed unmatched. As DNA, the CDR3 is TGCGCCAGCAGCCCGACTAGCGGGGGGGCATCGACGGGGGAGCTGTTTTTT. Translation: CASSPTSGGASTGELFF.